The present entry profiles one T cell receptor beta chain with its context. This entry belongs to a study of T cell changes during pregnancy in multiple sclerosis. The protocol was immunoSEQ multiplex PCR, while the TCRdb copy is restricted to in-frame clones and leaves out a portion. Of approximately 130,000 clones listed, approximately 93% are singletons. The sample consisted of peripheral blood, taken before pregnancy. The TCR comes from a female donor with multiple sclerosis, enrolled in a pregnancy study.

The CDR3 nucleotides are TGCGCCAGCAGCTGGAGGCCGGGACAGGGGAACAATGAGCAGTTCTTC. This gives the protein CASSWRPGQGNNEQFF. The J gene is TRBJ2-1, the V gene TRBV5-1; TRBD1 aligns across 10 bases. The CDR3 consists of 16 residues. Unmatched junction bases numbered 8, after V lost 3 bases and J lost 5 bases. The V gene's germline CDR1 is SGHRS and CDR2 YFSETQ.